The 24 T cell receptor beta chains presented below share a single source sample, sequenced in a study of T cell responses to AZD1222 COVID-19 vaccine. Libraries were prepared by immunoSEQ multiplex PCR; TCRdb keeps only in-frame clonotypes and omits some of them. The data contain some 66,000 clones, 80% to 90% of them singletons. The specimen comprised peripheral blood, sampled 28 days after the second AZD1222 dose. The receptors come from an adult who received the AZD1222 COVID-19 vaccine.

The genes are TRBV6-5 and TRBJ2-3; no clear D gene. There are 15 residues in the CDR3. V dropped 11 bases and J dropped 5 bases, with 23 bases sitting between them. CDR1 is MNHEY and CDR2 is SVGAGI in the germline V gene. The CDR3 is CASQRGPSPIDTQYF. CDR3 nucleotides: TGTGCCTCTCAGCGTGGGCCTAGTCCCATAGATACGCAGTATTTT.

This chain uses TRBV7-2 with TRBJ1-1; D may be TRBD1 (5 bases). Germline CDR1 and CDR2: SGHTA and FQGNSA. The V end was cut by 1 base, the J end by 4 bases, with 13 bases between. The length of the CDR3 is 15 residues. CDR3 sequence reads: CASSLEVRVGTEAFF. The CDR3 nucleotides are TGTGCCAGCAGCTTAGAGGTCAGGGTGGGCACTGAAGCTTTCTTT. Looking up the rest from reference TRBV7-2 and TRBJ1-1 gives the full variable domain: GAGVSQSPSNKVTEKGKDVELRCDPISGHTALYWYRQSLGQGLEFLIYFQGNSAPDKSGLPSDRFSAERTGGSVSTLTIQRTQQEDSAVYLCASSLEVRVGTEAFFGQGTRLTVV.

The CDR3 region has the DNA TGTGCCAGCAGCTCCAGACTAGCGGGATCGGATACGCAGTATTTT. Translating gives CASSSRLAGSDTQYF. This chain links TRBV7-2 with TRBJ2-3, with 11 bases identical to TRBD2. The CDR3 has 15 residues. Trimming at V came to 4 bases and at J to 6 bases, leaving 6 bases not matched to a gene. Germline V lookup: CDR1 SGHTA, CDR2 FQGNSA.

The CDR3 sequence: CASSFSSSGNSNEQFF. The CDR3 DNA is TGTGCCAGCAGCTTCTCATCTAGCGGGAATTCCAATGAGCAGTTCTTC. The V and J genes are TRBV11-3 and TRBJ2-1, with TRBD2 matching over 9 bases. The V and J ends lost 3 bases and 6 bases, in that order; junction bases with no gene match: 9. CDR3 length equals 16 residues. Germline lookup yields CDR1 SGHNT and CDR2 YENEEA.

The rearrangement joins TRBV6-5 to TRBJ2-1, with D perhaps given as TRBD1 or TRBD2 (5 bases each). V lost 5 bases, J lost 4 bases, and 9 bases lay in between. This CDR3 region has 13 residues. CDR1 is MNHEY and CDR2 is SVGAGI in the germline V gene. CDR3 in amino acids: CASSRDGYNEQFF. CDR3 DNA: TGTGCCAGCAGTCGGGACGGTTACAATGAGCAGTTCTTC.

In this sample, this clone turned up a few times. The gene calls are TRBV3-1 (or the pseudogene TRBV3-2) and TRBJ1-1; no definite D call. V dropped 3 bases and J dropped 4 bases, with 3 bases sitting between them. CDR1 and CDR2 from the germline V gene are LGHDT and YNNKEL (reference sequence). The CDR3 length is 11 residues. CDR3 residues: CASSQGTEAFF. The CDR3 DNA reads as TGTGCCAGCAGCCAGGGCACTGAAGCTTTCTTT.

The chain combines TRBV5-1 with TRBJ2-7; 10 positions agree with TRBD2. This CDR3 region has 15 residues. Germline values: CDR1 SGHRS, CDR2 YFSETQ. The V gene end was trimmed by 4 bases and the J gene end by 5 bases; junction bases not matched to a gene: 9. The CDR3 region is CASSRGLAKFHEQYF. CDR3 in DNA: TGCGCCAGCAGCAGGGGACTAGCGAAATTCCACGAGCAGTACTTC.

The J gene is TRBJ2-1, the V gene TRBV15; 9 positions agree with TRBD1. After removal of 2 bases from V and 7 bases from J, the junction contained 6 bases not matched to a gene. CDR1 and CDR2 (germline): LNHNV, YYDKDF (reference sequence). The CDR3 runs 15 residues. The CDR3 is CATSRRTGASNEQFF. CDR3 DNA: TGTGCCACCAGCAGACGGACAGGGGCCTCGAATGAGCAGTTCTTC. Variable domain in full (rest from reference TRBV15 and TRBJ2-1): DAMVIQNPRYQVTQFGKPVTLSCSQTLNHNVMYWYQQKSSQAPKLLFHYYDKDFNNEADTPDNFQSRRPNTSFCFLDIRSPGLGDTAMYLCATSRRTGASNEQFFGPGTRLTVL.

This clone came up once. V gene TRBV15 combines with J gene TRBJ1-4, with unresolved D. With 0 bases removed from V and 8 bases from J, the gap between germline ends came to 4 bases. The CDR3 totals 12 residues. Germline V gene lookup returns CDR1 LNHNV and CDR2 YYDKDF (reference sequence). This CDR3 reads CATSRDAEKLFF. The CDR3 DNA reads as TGTGCCACCAGCAGAGATGCCGAAAAACTGTTTTTT.

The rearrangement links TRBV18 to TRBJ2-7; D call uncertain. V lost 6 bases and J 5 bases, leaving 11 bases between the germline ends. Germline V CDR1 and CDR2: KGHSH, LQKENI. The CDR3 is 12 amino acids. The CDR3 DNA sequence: TGTGCCAGCTCCCCAAATAGGGACGAGCAGTACTTC. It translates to CASSPNRDEQYF.

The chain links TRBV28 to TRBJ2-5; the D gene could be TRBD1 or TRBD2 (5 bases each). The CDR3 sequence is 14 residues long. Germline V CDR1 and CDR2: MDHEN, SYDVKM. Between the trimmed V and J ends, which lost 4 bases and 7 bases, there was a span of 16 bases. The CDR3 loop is CASSSRTLRGTQYF. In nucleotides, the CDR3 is TGTGCCAGCAGTTCAAGGACGCTGAGGGGGACCCAGTACTTC. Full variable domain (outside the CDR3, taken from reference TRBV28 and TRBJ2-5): DVKVTQSSRYLVKRTGEKVFLECVQDMDHENMFWYRQDPGLGLRLIYFSYDVKMKEKGDIPEGYSVSREKKERFSLILESASTNQTSMYLCASSSRTLRGTQYFGPGTRLLVL.

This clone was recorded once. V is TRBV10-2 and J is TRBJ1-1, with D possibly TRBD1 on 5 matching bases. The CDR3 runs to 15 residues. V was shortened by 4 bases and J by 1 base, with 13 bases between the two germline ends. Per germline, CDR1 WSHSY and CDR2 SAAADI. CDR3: CASSVSRQGNTEAFF. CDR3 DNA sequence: TGCGCCAGCAGTGTCAGCCGTCAGGGGAACACTGAAGCTTTCTTT.

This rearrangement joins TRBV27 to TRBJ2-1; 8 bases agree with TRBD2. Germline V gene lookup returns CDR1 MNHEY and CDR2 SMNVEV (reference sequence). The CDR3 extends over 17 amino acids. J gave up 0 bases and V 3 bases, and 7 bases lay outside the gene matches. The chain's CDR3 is CASSFRKRELSYNEQFF. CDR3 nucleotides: TGTGCCAGCAGTTTCAGAAAGCGGGAGCTCTCCTACAATGAGCAGTTCTTC.

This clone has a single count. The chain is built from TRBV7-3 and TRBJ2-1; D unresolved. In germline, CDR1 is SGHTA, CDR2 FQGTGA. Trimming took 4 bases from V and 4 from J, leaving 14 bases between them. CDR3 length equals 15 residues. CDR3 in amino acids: CASSYSVPPYNEQFF. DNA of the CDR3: TGTGCCAGCAGCTACAGCGTTCCCCCTTACAATGAGCAGTTCTTC.

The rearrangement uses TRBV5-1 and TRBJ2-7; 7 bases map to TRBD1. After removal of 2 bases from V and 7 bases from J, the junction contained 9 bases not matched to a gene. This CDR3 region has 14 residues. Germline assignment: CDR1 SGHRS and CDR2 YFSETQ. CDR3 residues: CASSFLDRAQEQYF. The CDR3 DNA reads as TGCGCCAGCAGCTTCCTCGACAGGGCCCAAGAGCAGTACTTC.

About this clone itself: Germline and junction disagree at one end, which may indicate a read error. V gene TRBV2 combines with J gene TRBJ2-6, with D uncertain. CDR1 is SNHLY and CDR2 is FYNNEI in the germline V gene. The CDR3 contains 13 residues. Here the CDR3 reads CVSRFSGANVLTF. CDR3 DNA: TGTGTCAGCCGATTTTCTGGGGCCAACGTCCTGACTTTC.

The CDR3 sequence: CASSDFGKGPYSNQPQHF. In nucleotides, the CDR3 is TGTGCCAGCAGTGATTTCGGAAAGGGACCGTATAGCAATCAGCCCCAGCATTTT. This chain uses TRBV2 with TRBJ1-5; the D gene is possibly TRBD1 (5 bases). Germline V gene lookup returns CDR1 SNHLY and CDR2 FYNNEI. Trimming removed 3 bases at V and 0 bases at J, with 18 bases between. The CDR3 covers 18 residues.

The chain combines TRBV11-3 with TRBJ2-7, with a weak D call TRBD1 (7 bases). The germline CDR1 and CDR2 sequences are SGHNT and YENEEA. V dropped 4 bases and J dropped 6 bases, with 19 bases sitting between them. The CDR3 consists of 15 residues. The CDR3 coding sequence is TGTGCCAGCAGCTCCAGGGGGGCCCCTGTGAGCGAGCAGTACTTC. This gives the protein CASSSRGAPVSEQYF.

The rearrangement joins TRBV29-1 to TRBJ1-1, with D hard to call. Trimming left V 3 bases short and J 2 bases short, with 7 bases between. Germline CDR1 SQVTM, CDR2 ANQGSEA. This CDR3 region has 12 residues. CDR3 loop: CSVEMLNTEAFF. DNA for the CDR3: TGCAGCGTTGAGATGTTAAACACTGAAGCTTTCTTT.

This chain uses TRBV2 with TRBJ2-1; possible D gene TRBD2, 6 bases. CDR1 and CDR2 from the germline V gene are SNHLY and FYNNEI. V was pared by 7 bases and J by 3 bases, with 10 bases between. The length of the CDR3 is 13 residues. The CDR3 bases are TGTGCCAGCAACCGGGAGAGCTACAATGAGCAGTTCTTC. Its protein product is CASNRESYNEQFF. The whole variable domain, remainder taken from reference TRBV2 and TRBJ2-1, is EPEVTQTPSHQVTQMGQEVILRCVPISNHLYFYWYRQILGQKVEFLVSFYNNEISEKSEIFDDQFSVERPDGSNFTLKIRSTKLEDSAMYFCASNRESYNEQFFGPGTRLTVL.

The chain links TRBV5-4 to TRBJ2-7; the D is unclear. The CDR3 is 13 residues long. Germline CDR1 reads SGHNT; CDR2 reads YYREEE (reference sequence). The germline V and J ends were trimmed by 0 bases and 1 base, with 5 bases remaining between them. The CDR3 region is CASSLGSSYEQYF. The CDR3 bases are TGTGCCAGCAGCTTGGGGTCGTCCTACGAGCAGTACTTC. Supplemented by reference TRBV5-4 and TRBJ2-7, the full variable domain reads ETGVTQSPTHLIKTRGQQVTLRCSSQSGHNTVSWYQQALGQGPQFIFQYYREEENGRGNFPPRFSGLQFPNYSSELNVNALELDDSALYLCASSLGSSYEQYFGPGTRLTVT.

This chain's CDR3 is CASSPGSGRVADTQYF. CDR3 DNA: TGTGCCAGCAGTCCAGGGTCCGGGAGGGTCGCAGATACGCAGTATTTT. The chain has TRBV6-2 or TRBV6-3 and TRBJ2-3; 8 nucleotides align to TRBD2. The trim removed 5 bases at V and 4 bases at J, leaving 11 bases unmatched. The CDR3 extends over 16 amino acids. The germline gives CDR1 MNHEY, CDR2 SVGEGT.

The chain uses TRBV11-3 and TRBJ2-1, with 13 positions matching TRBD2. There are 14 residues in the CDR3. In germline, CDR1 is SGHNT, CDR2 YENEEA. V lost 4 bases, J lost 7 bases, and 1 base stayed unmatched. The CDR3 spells CASSSGLAGNEQFF. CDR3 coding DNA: TGTGCCAGCAGCTCGGGACTAGCGGGAAATGAGCAGTTCTTC.

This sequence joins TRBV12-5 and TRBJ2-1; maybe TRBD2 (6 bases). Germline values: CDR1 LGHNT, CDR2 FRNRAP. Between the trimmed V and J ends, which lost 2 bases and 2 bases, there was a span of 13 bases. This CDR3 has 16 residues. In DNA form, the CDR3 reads TGTGCTAGTGGTTTGTCGTCGGGGGAGACCTACAATGAGCAGTTCTTC. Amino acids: CASGLSSGETYNEQFF.